The source of this TCR beta chain is a study of Graves' ophthalmopathy and Graves' hyperthyroidism. Broader study findings: Clonotypes were expanded in thyroid at above 0.001 frequency, and most also appeared in blood.

This CDR3 region has 12 residues. Trimming cost V 7 bases and J 5 bases, with 11 bases left between them. CDR1 and CDR2 (germline): LNHDA, SQIVND (reference sequence). Other autoimmune disease, uncontrolled infection, pregnancy and lactation led to exclusion. The diagnostic workup employed clinical symptoms, serum thyroxine, TRAb, thyroid ultrasound and orbital computed tomography. The TCR beta CDR3 regions underwent amplification from RNA transcripts. The workflow started with a first-round RT-PCR run with HTBI primers and then moved on to a second-round multiplex PCR. TCRdb re-analysed the multiplex PCR reads in MiXCR, keeping a single row per CDR3 protein. The sample lists about 400,000 distinct CDR3 sequences, 15% to 20% occurring once. At least ten counts were recorded for this clonotype. Its target is unknown.

This clonotype was sampled from a woman aged 18 to 35 with Graves' ophthalmopathy. The sequencing sample was made of peripheral blood. The chain links TRBV19 to TRBJ1-1, with D possibly TRBD1 on 5 matching bases. As DNA, the CDR3 is TGTGCCAGTAAGTGGCGGGGGACTGAAGCTTTCTTT. Amino acid sequence: CASKWRGTEAFF.